This paragraph reports one T cell receptor beta chain. Antigen unknown. Trimming cost V 0 bases and J 1 base; bases outside gene matches: 7. This CDR3 spans 17 amino acids. Germline CDR1 MGHRA, CDR2 YSYEKL. The sample originates from a study of cytomegalovirus exposure and HLA in healthy donors. Whole-study results and caveats: Analyzed later, association rates of TCRs varied across HLA loci, with DRB1 most and HLA-C fewest. The study dropped some indistinguishable V segments, TRBV6-2 and TRBV6-3 among them.

The PCR contained 60 Vbeta and 13 Jbeta primers. Here immunoSEQ multiplex PCR was the method, and the copy in TCRdb shows in-frame clones only, minus some. The sample holds approximately 210,000 clones, about 75% seen once. The J gene is TRBJ2-5, the V gene TRBV4-1; 8 bases are shared with TRBD2. Sequencing was performed on PBMCs. The clonotype was recovered from a male donor in good health and CMV-seronegative. CDR3 in DNA: TGCGCCAGCAGCCAAGATGGGGCGGGGGGACTCCAAGAGACCCAGTACTTC. The encoded protein is CASSQDGAGGLQETQYF.